This TCR beta chain was identified in a study of glioma-infiltrating T cells. Study-wide results and limits: A blood CDR3 motif signature was depleted in highly divergent patients.

Between the trimmed V and J ends, which lost 1 base and 6 bases, there was a span of 11 bases. The CDR3 loop spans 14 amino acids. Germline lookup yields CDR1 SGHRS and CDR2 YFSETQ. Amplification of TCR alpha and beta CDR3 regions from RNA used iRepertoire nested multiplex PCR. TCRdb reprocessed the multiplex PCR reads via MiXCR and lists one record per CDR3 protein. Of about 400,000 distinct CDR3 sequences listed, less than 50% are singletons. This clonotype was counted only a few times. The antigen remains unidentified. The chain recombines TRBV5-1 with TRBJ2-1; a possible D gene is TRBD2 (6 bases). Sequencing was done on a sample of glioma tissue, nonneoplastic brain tissue, or PBMCs (not recorded which). This receptor was obtained from a human donor with low-grade glioma or glioblastoma, undergoing nonglioma brain surgery, or in good health (not recorded which). The CDR3 nucleotides read TGCGCCAGCAGCTTGCGGGGGATAGCCAATGAGCAGTTCTTC. Amino acids: CASSLRGIANEQFF. The whole variable domain, filled in from reference TRBV5-1 and TRBJ2-1, reads KAGVTQTPRYLIKTRGQQVTLSCSPISGHRSVSWYQQTPGQGLQFLFEYFSETQRNKGNFPGRFSGRQFSNSRSEMNVSTLELGDSALYLCASSLRGIANEQFFGPGTRLTVL.